Listed below are T cell receptor beta chains from one sample, sequenced in a study of B cell selection in AIRE deficiency. Using immunoSEQ multiplex PCR, the repertoire was profiled, and TCRdb retains in-frame clones only, with some absent. The sample records approximately 19,000 clones, around 97% being singletons. Source material: conventional CD4+ T cells sorted from PBMCs. These TCRs come from a human donor with AIRE deficiency. CDR3s include the opening cysteine and the closing phenylalanine or tryptophan.

v_call	j_call	cdr3_aa
TRBV28	TRBJ1-1	CASTLDRGSIGFF
TRBV10-3	TRBJ1-6	CASSWQGGSSPLHF
TRBV5-4	TRBJ1-5	CASRAYRGRSNQPQHF
TRBV11-3	TRBJ2-5	CASSLIPRGTQYF
TRBV7-9	TRBJ2-3	CASSVSTDTQYF
TRBV7-9	TRBJ1-4	CASSPFVGLNEKLFF
TRBV4-2	TRBJ2-7	CASSPGPELYEQYF
TRBV18	TRBJ2-7	CASSPGDLYEQYF
TRBV10-3	TRBJ1-1	CAISLGGGRNTEAFF
TRBV7-2	TRBJ2-3	CASSSYRGAQYF
TRBV5-1	TRBJ1-1	CASSLYPRGGTAKNTEAFF
TRBV6-6	TRBJ2-7	CASSYGLGVYEQYF
TRBV5-5	TRBJ2-5	CASSLPGTEETQYF
TRBV10-3	TRBJ2-3	CASAAVSPTTDTQYF
TRBV5-1	TRBJ1-4	CASSLRAGGKTNEKLFF
TRBV7-9	TRBJ2-1	CASSLRWDEQFF
TRBV7-8	TRBJ2-5	CASSLVRGGTQYF
TRBV11-3	TRBJ2-7	CASSLGHHPTYEQYF
TRBV19	TRBJ2-7	CASSIAHLILAGGHLEQYF
TRBV28	TRBJ1-2	CASLDRDRGRWGYTF
TRBV2	TRBJ1-4	CASSEGGPSEKLFF
TRBV7-8	TRBJ1-1	CASSFNRQGGSEAFF